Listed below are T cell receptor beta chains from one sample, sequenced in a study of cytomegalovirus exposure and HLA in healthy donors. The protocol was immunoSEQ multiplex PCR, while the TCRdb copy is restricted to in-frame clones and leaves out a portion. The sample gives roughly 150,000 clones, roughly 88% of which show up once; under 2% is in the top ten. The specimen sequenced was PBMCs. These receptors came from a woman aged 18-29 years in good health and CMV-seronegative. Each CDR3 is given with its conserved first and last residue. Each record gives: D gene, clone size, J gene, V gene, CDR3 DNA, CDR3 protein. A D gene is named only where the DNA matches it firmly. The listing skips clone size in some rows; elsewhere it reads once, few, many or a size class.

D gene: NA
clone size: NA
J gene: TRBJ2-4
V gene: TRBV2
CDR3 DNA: TGTGCCAGCGGGGGTAGGACAGCCGGAAACAGTCAGTACTTC
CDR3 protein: CASGGRTAGNSQYF

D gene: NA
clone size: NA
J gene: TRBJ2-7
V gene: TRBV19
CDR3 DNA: TGTGCCAGTAGACCACTTGGGACTGGATCCTACGAGCAGTACTTC
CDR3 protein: CASRPLGTGSYEQYF

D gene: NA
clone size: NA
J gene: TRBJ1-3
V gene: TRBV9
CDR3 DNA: TGTGCCAGCAGCGCCTCGGGGAGGATCGACTCTGGAAACACCATATATTTT
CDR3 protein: CASSASGRIDSGNTIYF

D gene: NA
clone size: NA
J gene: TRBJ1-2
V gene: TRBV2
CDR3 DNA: TGTGCCAGCAGTAAGACCGGGTATGGCTACACCTTC
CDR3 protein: CASSKTGYGYTF

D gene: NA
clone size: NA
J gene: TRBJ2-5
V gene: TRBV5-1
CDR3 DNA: TGCGCCAGCAGCTTGAATACAGGGTTGGGGACCCAGTACTTC
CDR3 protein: CASSLNTGLGTQYF

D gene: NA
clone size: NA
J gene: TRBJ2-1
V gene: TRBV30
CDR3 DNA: TGTGCCTGGACTCTGGCAGGGGCGACGCGGGAGCAGTTCTTC
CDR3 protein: CAWTLAGATREQFF

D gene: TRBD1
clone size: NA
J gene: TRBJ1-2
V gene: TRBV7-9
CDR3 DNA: TGTGCCAGCAGCTTAGATGGGACAGGGATTAACTATGGCTACACCTTC
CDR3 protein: CASSLDGTGINYGYTF

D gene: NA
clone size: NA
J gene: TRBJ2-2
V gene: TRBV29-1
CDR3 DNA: TGCAGCGTAAAGGACACCAACACCGGGGAGCTGTTTTTT
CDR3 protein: CSVKDTNTGELFF

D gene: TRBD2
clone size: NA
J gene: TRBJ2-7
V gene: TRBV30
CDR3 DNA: TGTGCCTGGAGCGGACTAGGCTTCGACGAGCAGTACTTC
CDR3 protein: CAWSGLGFDEQYF

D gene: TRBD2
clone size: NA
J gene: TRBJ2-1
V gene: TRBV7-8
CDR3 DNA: TGTGCCAGCAGCCCTCTCGGGAGGAGCTCCTACAATGAGCAGTTCTTC
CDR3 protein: CASSPLGRSSYNEQFF

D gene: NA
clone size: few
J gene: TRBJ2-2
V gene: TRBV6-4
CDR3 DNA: TGTGCCAGCAGTGACAGGGGCACCGGGGAGCTGTTTTTT
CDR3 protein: CASSDRGTGELFF

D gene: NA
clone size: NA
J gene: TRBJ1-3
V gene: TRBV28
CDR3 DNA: TGTGCCACTTTACCTCGGCGGGGAGTTGGCAACACCATATATTTT
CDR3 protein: CATLPRRGVGNTIYF

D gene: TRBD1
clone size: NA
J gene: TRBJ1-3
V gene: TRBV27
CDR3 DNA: TGTGCCCAGTCGGGGACAGAAGGAAACACCATATATTTT
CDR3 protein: CAQSGTEGNTIYF

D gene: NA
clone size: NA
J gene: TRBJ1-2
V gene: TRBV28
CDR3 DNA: TGTGCCAGCAGTTTTTCCGGGTCCTATGGCTACACCTTC
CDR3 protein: CASSFSGSYGYTF

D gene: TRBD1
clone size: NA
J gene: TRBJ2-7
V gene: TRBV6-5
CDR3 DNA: TGTGCCAGCAGGGCGACAGGGGCCACCTACGAGCAGTACTTC
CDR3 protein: CASRATGATYEQYF

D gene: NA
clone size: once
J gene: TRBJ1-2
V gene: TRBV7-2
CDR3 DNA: TGTGCCAGCAGCGAATCAGGACTTGGCTACACCTTC
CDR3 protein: CASSESGLGYTF

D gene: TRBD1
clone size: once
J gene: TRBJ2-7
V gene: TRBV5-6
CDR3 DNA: TGTGCCAGCAGCTCCGGGACAGGGGGGAGCGAGCAGTACTTC
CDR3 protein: CASSSGTGGSEQYF

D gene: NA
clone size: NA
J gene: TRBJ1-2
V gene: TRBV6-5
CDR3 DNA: TGTGCCAGCTCCAAGGGGCTCTTCAACTATGGCTACACCTTC
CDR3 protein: CASSKGLFNYGYTF

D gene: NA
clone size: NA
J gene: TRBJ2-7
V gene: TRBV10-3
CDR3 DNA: TGTGCCATTAAGGACTCTTATTCCTACGAGCAGTACTTC
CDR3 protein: CAIKDSYSYEQYF

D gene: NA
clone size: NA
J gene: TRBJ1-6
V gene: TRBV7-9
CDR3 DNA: TGTGCCAGCAGCTTAGGCGGGGGAAACAATTCACCCCTCCACTTT
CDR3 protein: CASSLGGGNNSPLHF

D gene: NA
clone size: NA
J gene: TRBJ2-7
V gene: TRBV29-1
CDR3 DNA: TGCAGCGTTGAAGGGATAAGGGGCTATAGCTCCTACGAGCAGTACTTC
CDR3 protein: CSVEGIRGYSSYEQYF

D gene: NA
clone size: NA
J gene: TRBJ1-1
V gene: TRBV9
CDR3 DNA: TGTGCCAGCAGCGCAGGCCAGCGGGACACTGAAGCTTTCTTT
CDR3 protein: CASSAGQRDTEAFF

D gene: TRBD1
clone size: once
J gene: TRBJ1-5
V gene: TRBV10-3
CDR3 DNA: TGTGCCACAACCGACAGGGAGGCTCAGCCCCAGCATTTT
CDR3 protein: CATTDREAQPQHF

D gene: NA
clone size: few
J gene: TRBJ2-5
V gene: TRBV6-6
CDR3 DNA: TGTGCCAGCAGTCCGCAGGAGACCCAGTACTTC
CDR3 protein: CASSPQETQYF

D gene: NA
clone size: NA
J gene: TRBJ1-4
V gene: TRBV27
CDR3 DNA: TGTGCCAGCAGCCCCACTAGTCCGGGACTTGATGAAAAACTGTTTTTT
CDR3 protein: CASSPTSPGLDEKLFF

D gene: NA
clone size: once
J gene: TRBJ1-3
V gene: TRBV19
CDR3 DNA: TGTGCCAGTAGTATCCGGGAAGGCGCCTCTGGAAACACCATATATTTT
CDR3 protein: CASSIREGASGNTIYF

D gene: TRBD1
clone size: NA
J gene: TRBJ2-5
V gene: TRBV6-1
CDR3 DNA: TGTGCCAGCAAAACAGGGGGGAGGCAAGAGACCCAGTACTTC
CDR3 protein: CASKTGGRQETQYF

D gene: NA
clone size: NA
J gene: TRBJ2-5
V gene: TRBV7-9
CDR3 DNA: TGTGCCAGCAGCCCATCCGGAGGGGGCGAGACCCAGTACTTC
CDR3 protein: CASSPSGGGETQYF

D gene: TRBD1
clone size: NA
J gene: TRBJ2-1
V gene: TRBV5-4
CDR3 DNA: TGTGCCAGCAGCGCCACAGGGGGGTTTGCCAATGAGCAGTTCTTC
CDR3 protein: CASSATGGFANEQFF

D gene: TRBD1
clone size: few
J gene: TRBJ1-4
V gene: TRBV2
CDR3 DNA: TGTGCCAGCAGTGAAAGGGGGCGCGCGGCTGAAAAACTGTTTTTT
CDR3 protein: CASSERGRAAEKLFF

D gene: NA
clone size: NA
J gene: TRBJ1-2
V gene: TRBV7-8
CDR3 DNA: TGTGCCAGCAGCTTAGGTCGTAGCGCAGACGGCTACACCTTC
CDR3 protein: CASSLGRSADGYTF

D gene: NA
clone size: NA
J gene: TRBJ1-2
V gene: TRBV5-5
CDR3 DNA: TGTGCCAGCAGCTTGGACAGGGATACTGGCTACACCTTC
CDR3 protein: CASSLDRDTGYTF

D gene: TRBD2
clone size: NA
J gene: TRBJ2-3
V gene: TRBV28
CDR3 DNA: TGTGCCAGCAGCTCACAGTGGGGGACTAGCGGCACAGATACGCAGTATTTT
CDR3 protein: CASSSQWGTSGTDTQYF

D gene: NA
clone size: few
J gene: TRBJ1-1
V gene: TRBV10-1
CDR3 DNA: TGCGCCAGCAGTGCCCCAGGGGCCAACATGAACACTGAAGCTTTCTTT
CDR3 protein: CASSAPGANMNTEAFF

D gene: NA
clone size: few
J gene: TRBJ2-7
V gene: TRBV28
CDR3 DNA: TGTGCCAGCAGGGAGATGTACGAGCAGTACTTC
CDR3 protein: CASREMYEQYF